One and the same sample provided the 8 T cell receptor beta chains below, sequenced in a study of shared clonotypes between healthy human individuals. This table comes from immunoSEQ multiplex PCR, and its TCRdb copy is limited to in-frame clones, with some not included. The sample lists about 1.1 million clones, about 84% occurring once. Sequencing was done on a sample of memory CD4+ T cells from PBMCs. Subset specified: CD45RA-negative fraction. The source of these receptors is a man between 18 and 35 years old in good health. Some clones in this sample may be carry-over from other donors' samples.

The chain is built from TRBV4-1 and TRBJ2-1; maybe TRBD2 (6 bases). V was shortened by 6 bases and J by 8 bases, with 8 bases between the two germline ends. Germline-derived CDR1 and CDR2 are MGHRA and YSYEKL. The CDR3 has 11 residues. The CDR3 coding sequence is TGCGCCAGCAGGGGGGGAGATGAGCAGTTCTTC. This gives the protein CASRGGDEQFF.

Notes on this clone: Other nucleotide sequences from this sample produce the same CDR3. The chain uses TRBV29-1 and TRBJ2-7; the match to TRBD2 covers 10 bases. Looked up from germline, CDR1 is SQVTM and CDR2 is ANQGSEA. V trimming: 7 bases; J trimming: 1 base; junction bases outside the gene matches: 4. This CDR3 region has 13 residues. The DNA for the CDR3 is TGCAGCGCCAGAGCGGGGGGGTCCTACGAGCAGTACTTC. It yields the protein CSARAGGSYEQYF.

The sample holds one count of this clone. The chain uses TRBV12-5 and TRBJ2-1; 7 bases agree with TRBD1. CDR1 is LGHNT, CDR2 FRNRAP, per germline. Unmatched junction bases numbered 14, after V lost 2 bases and J lost 10 bases. The CDR3 sequence is 16 residues long. The CDR3 region is CASGLSPDRVPWEQFF. The CDR3 nucleotides are TGTGCTAGTGGTTTGTCCCCAGACAGGGTGCCGTGGGAGCAGTTCTTC.

The V call is TRBV6-1, the J call TRBJ2-2, with 7 positions matching TRBD1. This CDR3 has 15 residues. Germline CDR1 and CDR2: MNHNS and SASEGT. Unmatched junction bases numbered 8, after V lost 6 bases and J lost 4 bases. CDR3 bases: TGTGCCAGCAGCTCGGGACAGAGATCCACCGGGGAGCTGTTTTTT. It codes for CASSSGQRSTGELFF.

V and J are TRBV6-1 and TRBJ1-5; unclear D gene. Germline values: CDR1 MNHNS, CDR2 SASEGT. Trimming removed 1 base at V and 7 bases at J, with 17 bases between. The CDR3 consists of 16 residues. CDR3 region: CASSEVWAGMGQPQHF. CDR3 nucleotides: TGTGCCAGCAGTGAAGTGTGGGCAGGTATGGGACAGCCCCAGCATTTT.

CDR3 in amino acids: CASSYRAGGETQYF. The CDR3 coding sequence is TGTGCCAGCAGCTACAGGGCCGGGGGAGAGACCCAGTACTTC. The chain uses TRBV9 and TRBJ2-5; D possibly matches TRBD1 or TRBD2 (6 bases each). Looked up from germline, CDR1 is SGDLS and CDR2 is YYNGEE. Trimming shortened V by 4 bases and J by 4 bases, and 14 bases separated the two germline ends. This CDR3 region has 14 residues.

This clone was seen a single time. The V and J genes are TRBV11-3 and TRBJ1-3, with TRBD1 matching over 9 bases. Trimming took 1 base from V and 0 from J; bases not matched to a gene: 10. The germline V gene encodes CDR1 SGHNT and CDR2 YENEEA. The CDR3 runs to 19 residues. The CDR3, as DNA: TGTGCCAGCAGCTTAGGAACCGGGACAGGGTCCCTCTCTGGAAACACCATATATTTT. Protein: CASSLGTGTGSLSGNTIYF.

A word on this clone: Other DNA variants within this sample encode the same CDR3. This chain connects TRBV9 to TRBJ2-3, with unresolved D. This CDR3 spans 12 amino acids. From germline, CDR1 is SGDLS and CDR2 YYNGEE. V gave up 4 bases and J gave up 4 bases, with 7 bases separating them. This chain's CDR3 is CASSSRSDTQYF. The DNA for the CDR3 is TGTGCCAGCAGCTCCCGGTCAGATACGCAGTATTTT. Full variable domain (missing parts from reference TRBV9 and TRBJ2-3): DSGVTQTPKHLITATGQRVTLRCSPRSGDLSVYWYQQSLDQGLQFLIQYYNGEERAKGNILERFSAQQFPDLHSELNLSSLELGDSALYFCASSSRSDTQYFGPGTRLTVL.